The clone carrying this T cell receptor beta chain was recorded a few times. Its matching antigen is unknown. The data stem from a study of OX40 agonist ivuxolimab in advanced cancers. Study information: Having had anti-PD-1, anti-PD-L1 or anti-CTLA-4 therapy before was allowed, and 40% to 45% had some. Study-level findings and limits: What antigens the expanded peripheral T cells recognized was never established. Clonal expansion by week 6 occurred in CD4+ and CD8+ blood T cells (at 0.1 to 3.0 mg/kg).

This table comes from immunoSEQ multiplex PCR, and its TCRdb copy is limited to in-frame clones, with some not included. The table lists more than 90,000 clones, less than 85% of them singletons. At cycle 4 day 1, cycle 7 day 1, and baseline, blood was sampled. Trimming at V came to 4 bases and at J to 3 bases, leaving 3 bases not matched to a gene. In germline, CDR1 is LNHNV, CDR2 YYDKDF (reference sequence). There are 14 residues in the CDR3. This receptor was obtained from an adult with an advanced solid tumor such as melanoma, head and neck, liver or kidney cancer. The rearrangement joins TRBV15 to TRBJ2-3; 8 nucleotides align to TRBD2. Material: CD4+ or CD8+ T cells sorted from blood, obtained in a trial of the OX40 agonist ivuxolimab. The CDR3 protein is CATSKLAGTDTQYF. The CDR3 DNA reads TGTGCCACCAGCAAGTTAGCGGGGACAGATACGCAGTATTTT.